Presented here are 19 T cell receptor beta chains from one specimen sequenced in a study of cytomegalovirus exposure and HLA in healthy donors (dated by TCRdb to about 2017). The library was prepared using the immunoSEQ multiplex PCR assay. The multiplex PCR relied on a mix of 60 forward primers for TCR Vbeta segments and 13 reverse primers for TCR Jbeta segments. The table comes from immuneACCESS by way of TCRdb, which keeps in-frame sequences with V and J called. Part of the clones is missing from these tables; in studies checked, under half for an unresolved V gene and the rest for unknown reasons. The sample yields under 200,000 clones; roughly 70% were counted once. The ten largest account for 1.5% to 2% of the sample. The sequenced sample consisted of PBMCs. All receptors derive from a woman aged 30 to 39 in good health and CMV-seronegative.

The chain is built from TRBV11-2 and TRBJ2-7, with TRBD1 as a possible D gene (5 bases). CDR3 length: 13 residues. Between the trimmed V and J ends, which lost 5 bases and 2 bases, there was a span of 10 bases. Per germline, CDR1 SGHAT and CDR2 FQNNGV. The CDR3 bases are TGTGCCAGCAGCCAAGGACATCCCTACGAGCAGTACTTC. Its translation is CASSQGHPYEQYF.

This sequence joins TRBV25-1 and TRBJ1-6, with D unresolved. V was cut by 1 base and J by 7 bases, with 17 bases left in between. Germline CDR1 reads MGHDK; CDR2 reads SYGVNS. This CDR3 is built from 17 residues. The CDR3 protein is CASSELGSRELNSPLHF. The CDR3, as DNA: TGTGCCAGCAGTGAATTGGGTAGCCGGGAGCTAAATTCACCCCTCCACTTT. Full variable domain (rest looked up from reference TRBV25-1 and TRBJ1-6): EADIYQTPRYLVIGTGKKITLECSQTMGHDKMYWYQQDPGMELHLIHYSYGVNSTEKGDLSSESTVSRIRTEHFPLTLESARPSHTSQYLCASSELGSRELNSPLHFGNGTRLTVT.

The chain has TRBV7-9 and TRBJ2-5; a possible D gene is TRBD1 (6 bases). The J call may be faulty, since TRBJ2-7 better matches the DNA end. Germline V gives CDR1 SEHNR, CDR2 FQNEAQ (reference sequence). The CDR3 is made up of 14 amino acids. The CDR3 DNA reads as TGTGCCAGCAGCTCCCCAGGGGTACCCTACGAGCAGTACTTC. Translating it yields CASSSPGVPYEQYF.

The genes are TRBV6-4 and TRBJ2-3; TRBD2 aligns across 8 bases. The CDR3 extends over 16 amino acids. Unmatched junction bases numbered 7, after V lost 2 bases and J lost 3 bases. Germline CDR1 is MRHNA and CDR2 is SNTAGT. For the CDR3, the DNA is TGTGCCAGCAGTGACCTCAGCGGGAGAGGGACAGATACGCAGTATTTT. Amino acids: CASSDLSGRGTDTQYF.

This chain uses TRBV19 with TRBJ2-2; D uncertain. The germline V and J ends were trimmed by 7 bases and 8 bases, with 8 bases remaining between them. Germline loops: CDR1 LNHDA, CDR2 SQIVND (reference sequence). The CDR3 has 11 amino acids. For the CDR3, the DNA is TGTGCCAGTACTGTACATGGGGAGCTGTTTTTT. Residues: CASTVHGELFF.

V usage is TRBV6-6 and J usage is TRBJ1-5; TRBD1 might be the D (5 bases). V lost 5 bases, J lost 12 bases, and 26 bases lay in between. Germline assignment: CDR1 MNHNY and CDR2 SVGAGI (reference sequence). This CDR3 contains 16 residues. This CDR3 is CASSLGGARGSRLQHF. The DNA for the CDR3 is TGTGCCAGCAGTCTAGGAGGGGCCCGGGGATCACGACTCCAGCATTTT.

J is TRBJ2-5 and V is TRBV2; TRBD2 is a possible D gene (5 bases). The CDR3 loop spans 16 amino acids. Germline V lookup: CDR1 SNHLY, CDR2 FYNNEI. The V end was cut by 2 bases, the J end by 2 bases, with 15 bases between. CDR3 bases: TGTGCCAGCAGTGAATGGGAGTGGGAGAGTCAAGAGACCCAGTACTTC. Translated, it gives CASSEWEWESQETQYF.

The chain couples TRBV14 to TRBJ2-1; the match to TRBD2 covers 13 bases. The CDR3 loop spans 15 amino acids. The V gene's germline CDR1 is SGHDN and CDR2 FVKESK. V lost 5 bases, J lost 6 bases, and 4 bases stayed unmatched. CDR3 in amino acids: CASSFRTSGSNEQFF. The CDR3 nucleotides read TGTGCCAGCAGCTTTCGGACTAGCGGGAGCAATGAGCAGTTCTTC.

This clone has only a few counts. The J gene is TRBJ2-7, the V gene TRBV5-4; TRBD1 matches at 8 bases. The J segment lost 1 base and the V segment lost 4 bases, leaving 10 bases of the junction unmatched. The germline V gene encodes CDR1 SGHNT and CDR2 YYREEE (reference sequence). CDR3 length equals 16 residues. The CDR3 nucleotides are TGTGCCAGCAGCCAAAGACGGACAGGGCAGTCCTACGAGCAGTACTTC. This gives the protein CASSQRRTGQSYEQYF.

The rearrangement joins TRBV7-7 to TRBJ2-5; 10 positions agree with TRBD2. This CDR3 is 17 amino acids long. Trimming cost V 5 bases and J 1 base; bases outside gene matches: 10. Germline V gene sequence: CDR1 SSHAT, CDR2 FNYEAQ (reference sequence). The CDR3 coding sequence is TGTGCCAGCAGCCCTTATAGTAGCGGGGGGTTCCAAGAGACCCAGTACTTC. It codes for CASSPYSSGGFQETQYF. Looking up the rest from reference TRBV7-7 and TRBJ2-5 gives the full variable domain: GAGVSQSPRYKVTKRGQDVTLRCDPISSHATLYWYQQALGQGPEFLTYFNYEAQPDKSGLPSDRFSAERPEGSISTLTIQRTEQRDSAMYRCASSPYSSGGFQETQYFGPGTRLLVL.

V gene TRBV11-3 combines with J gene TRBJ2-2; TRBD1 aligns across 10 bases. The CDR3 runs 14 residues. The junction had 2 bases not matched to a gene; V was cut back by 4 bases and J by 6 bases. CDR1 and CDR2 from the germline V gene are SGHNT and YENEEA. CDR3 residues: CASSSGQGPGELFF. In DNA form, the CDR3 reads TGTGCCAGCAGCTCGGGACAGGGGCCCGGGGAGCTGTTTTTT.

This chain joins TRBV4-2 and TRBJ1-2, with 7 bases matching TRBD1. CDR3 length: 15 amino acids. V was pared by 0 bases and J by 5 bases, with 6 bases of the junction left unmatched. The V gene's germline CDR1 is LGHNA and CDR2 YNFKEQ. This CDR3 is CASSQDQGGFYGYTF. The CDR3 DNA sequence: TGTGCCAGCAGCCAAGATCAGGGGGGCTTTTATGGCTACACCTTC.

The V and J genes are TRBV6-1 and TRBJ2-3, with D possibly TRBD2 on 5 matching bases. Between the trimmed V and J ends, which lost 8 bases and 5 bases, there was a span of 17 bases. The CDR3 loop spans 14 amino acids. The germline V gene encodes CDR1 MNHNS and CDR2 SASEGT. This CDR3 reads CASSEAVHRDTQYF. In DNA form, the CDR3 reads TGTGCCAGCTCGGAAGCGGTGCACAGAGATACGCAGTATTTT.

The chain is built from TRBV4-3 and TRBJ1-2; TRBD1 is a possible D gene (6 bases). This CDR3 has 16 amino acids. The germline CDR1 and CDR2 sequences are LGHNA and YSLEER. V dropped 0 bases and J dropped 2 bases, with 13 bases sitting between them. CDR3: CASSQDTPRGNYGYTF. In DNA form, the CDR3 reads TGCGCCAGCAGCCAAGATACGCCCAGGGGAAACTATGGCTACACCTTC.

The chain is built from TRBV6-6 and TRBJ2-5, with D perhaps matching TRBD1 (6 bases). The DNA end is more similar to TRBJ2-7, so the J call may be wrong. This CDR3 has 12 amino acids. CDR1 MNHNY and CDR2 SVGAGI come from the germline V gene (reference sequence). The DNA for the CDR3 is TGTGCCAGCAGTAGCAGGGGATACGAGCAGTACTTC. As protein: CASSSRGYEQYF.

The chain recombines TRBV7-9 with TRBJ2-4; weak D call: TRBD1 (5 bases). The CDR3 runs to 13 residues. Germline CDR1 reads SEHNR; CDR2 reads FQNEAQ (reference sequence). Trimming stripped 1 base from V and 8 bases from J, with 9 bases between. The CDR3 reads CASSLVGRDIQYF. The CDR3 nucleotides are TGTGCCAGCAGCTTAGTCGGCAGGGACATTCAGTACTTC.

The chain joins TRBV10-1 to TRBJ2-3, with a tentative D call TRBD2 (6 bases). CDR3 size: 13 residues. The V gene lost 5 bases and the J gene lost 2 bases, with 8 bases spanning the gap. The germline V gene encodes CDR1 WNHNN and CDR2 SYGVQD (reference sequence). This chain's CDR3 is CASSRGVTDTQYF. In nucleotides, the CDR3 is TGCGCCAGCAGTCGCGGGGTCACAGATACGCAGTATTTT.

The rearrangement links TRBV9 to TRBJ2-2; tentative D call: TRBD1 (6 bases). Germline lookup yields CDR1 SGDLS and CDR2 YYNGEE. The V and J ends lost 2 bases and 6 bases respectively, with 11 bases between them. The CDR3 consists of 14 residues. CDR3 sequence: CASSVHRVPGELFF. The CDR3 region has the DNA TGTGCCAGCAGCGTTCACAGGGTCCCCGGGGAGCTGTTTTTT.

The chain combines TRBV9 with TRBJ1-5; 10 nucleotides align to TRBD1. Germline loops: CDR1 SGDLS, CDR2 YYNGEE. The CDR3 has 17 amino acids. V gave up 0 bases and J gave up 5 bases; unmatched junction bases: 8. This CDR3 reads CASSVDPDRGLDQPQHF. CDR3 nucleotide sequence: TGTGCCAGCAGCGTAGATCCCGACAGGGGGCTGGATCAGCCCCAGCATTTT.